These T cell receptor beta chains were read from a single sample in a study of blood T cell repertoires in COVID-19. Only in-frame clones appear in the TCRdb table, and some are missing; sequencing was by immunoSEQ multiplex PCR. The sample includes approximately 250,000 clones, around 80% of them seen just once. The material sequenced was PBMCs or T cells enriched from blood (not recorded which). The receptors were gathered from a man aged 30-40 years with acute COVID-19. The CDR3 runs from the conserved cysteine through the conserved F or W. D genes are given only for firm matches. Clone size is given for some rows only: seen once, a few or many times, or a class if the clone is expanded.

>NA|TRBJ1-1|14|TRBD1|TRBV18
CASSLDRGSTEAFF
TGTGCCAGCTCCCTTGACAGGGGCTCCACTGAAGCTTTCTTT
>NA|TRBJ2-3|15|TRBD2|TRBV7-9
CASSSSSGGRYTQYF
TGTGCCAGCAGTTCCTCTAGCGGGGGACGGTATACGCAGTATTTT
>NA|TRBJ2-3|13|NA|TRBV11-1
CASSSSETDTQYF
TGTGCCAGCAGCTCCAGCGAAACAGATACGCAGTATTTT
>NA|TRBJ2-5|12|NA|TRBV3-1/TRBV3-2
CASSPPTETQYF
TGTGCCAGCAGCCCCCCTACGGAGACCCAGTACTTC
>NA|TRBJ2-5|16|TRBD2|TRBV7-2
CASSLAGLADKRRQYF
TGTGCCAGCAGCTTAGCAGGACTAGCGGACAAGAGAAGGCAGTACTTC
>NA|TRBJ1-1|12|NA|TRBV12-5
CASGLGQTEAFF
TGTGCTAGTGGTTTGGGACAGACTGAAGCTTTCTTT
>NA|TRBJ2-3|14|TRBD1|TRBV9
CASSVRGSTDTQYF
TGTGCCAGCAGCGTCAGGGGGAGCACAGATACGCAGTATTTT
>NA|TRBJ1-2|14|TRBD1|TRBV5-1
CASSPGTGVYGYTF
TGTGCCAGCAGCCCTGGGACAGGGGTCTATGGCTACACCTTC
>NA|TRBJ1-3|15|NA|TRBV19
CASSTGVSSGNTIYF
TGTGCCAGTAGTACAGGGGTCTCCTCTGGAAACACCATATATTTT
>once|TRBJ2-1|16|TRBD2|TRBV24-1
CATSETSGMVYNEQFF
TGTGCCACCAGCGAAACTAGCGGGATGGTCTACAATGAGCAGTTCTTC
>NA|TRBJ1-6|12|TRBD1|TRBV5-1
CASSITGTGLHF
TGCGCCAGCAGCATCACCGGGACAGGGCTGCACTTT
>NA|TRBJ1-1|13|NA|TRBV19
CASSPQGWTEAFF
TGTGCCAGTAGCCCACAGGGTTGGACTGAAGCTTTCTTT
>NA|TRBJ1-5|16|NA|TRBV19
CASEPGGTIGNQPQHF
TGTGCCAGTGAACCGGGAGGGACGATTGGCAATCAGCCCCAGCATTTT
>once|TRBJ1-2|16|NA|TRBV7-6
CASSLGGGLTNYGYTF
TGTGCCAGCAGCTTAGGGGGAGGACTGACAAACTATGGCTACACCTTC
>NA|TRBJ1-5|13|NA|TRBV19
CASRTNSNQPQHF
TGTGCCAGTAGGACAAATAGCAATCAGCCCCAGCATTTT
>NA|TRBJ1-5|14|TRBD1|TRBV30
CAWSRDRGNQPQHF
TGTGCCTGGAGTCGAGACAGGGGAAATCAGCCCCAGCATTTT
>NA|TRBJ1-5|15|TRBD1|TRBV19
CASSATGSSNQPQHF
TGTGCCAGTAGCGCGACAGGGTCTAGCAATCAGCCCCAGCATTTT
>NA|TRBJ1-6|13|NA|TRBV5-5
CASSLDQNSPLHF
TGTGCCAGCAGCTTGGACCAGAATTCACCCCTCCACTTT
>NA|TRBJ2-4|15|TRBD1|TRBV19
CASQGGTGRGNIQYF
TGTGCCAGCCAGGGTGGGACAGGGCGGGGAAACATTCAGTACTTC
>NA|TRBJ1-4|14|NA|TRBV2
CASRKRASNEKLFF
TGTGCCAGCAGGAAGCGGGCTTCTAATGAAAAACTGTTTTTT
>NA|TRBJ2-3|14|NA|TRBV7-8
CASSLTSSTDTQYF
TGTGCCAGCAGCTTAACTTCTAGCACAGATACGCAGTATTTT
>NA|TRBJ1-4|13|NA|TRBV29-1
CSVEDPWSEKLFF
TGCAGCGTTGAAGATCCCTGGAGTGAAAAACTGTTTTTT
>few|TRBJ2-2|18|TRBD2|TRBV18
CASSLEVYQREIGGELFF
TGTGCCAGCTCACTAGAAGTATATCAGCGGGAGATCGGCGGGGAGCTGTTTTTT
>NA|TRBJ1-5|16|NA|TRBV19
CASSIGQASSNQPQHF
TGTGCCAGTAGTATAGGACAGGCGTCTAGCAATCAGCCCCAGCATTTT
>NA|TRBJ1-5|16|TRBD1|TRBV5-1
CASSLGSGTGNQPQHF
TGCGCCAGCAGCTTGGGTTCCGGGACAGGGAATCAGCCCCAGCATTTT
>once|TRBJ2-5|15|TRBD1|TRBV3-1/TRBV3-2
CASSSSTGFGETQYF
TGTGCCAGCAGCTCTTCGACAGGGTTCGGGGAGACCCAGTACTTC
>once|TRBJ2-3|12|NA|TRBV29-1
CSVRWGPDTQYF
TGCAGCGTTCGTTGGGGGCCGGATACGCAGTATTTT
>NA|TRBJ2-2|13|NA|TRBV19
CASRAGPQGELFF
TGTGCCAGCCGCGCGGGGCCACAGGGGGAGCTGTTTTTT
>few|TRBJ1-2|13|NA|TRBV27
CASSLQGSGGYTF
TGTGCCAGCAGTTTGCAGGGGTCCGGTGGCTACACCTTC
>NA|TRBJ2-5|16|NA|TRBV5-5
CATKSGQTAFGETQYF
TGTGCCACCAAATCTGGGCAAACCGCGTTTGGAGAGACCCAGTACTTC
>NA|TRBJ2-1|15|TRBD1|TRBV10-1
CASSAGQGRNNEQFF
TGCGCCAGCAGTGCGGGACAGGGTCGTAACAATGAGCAGTTCTTC
>NA|TRBJ2-5|15|NA|TRBV6-1
CASSSAGGRSETQYF
TGTGCCAGCAGTTCCGCAGGGGGGAGATCAGAGACCCAGTACTTC
>NA|TRBJ1-5|12|NA|TRBV19
CASSIYLQPQHF
TGTGCCAGTAGTATTTATCTTCAGCCCCAGCATTTT
>NA|TRBJ2-5|11|NA|TRBV7-9
CASKEQETQYF
TGTGCCAGCAAGGAGCAAGAGACCCAGTACTTC
>many|TRBJ1-1|13|NA|TRBV6-4
CASSSREDTEAFF
TGTGCCAGCAGTTCTAGGGAGGACACTGAAGCTTTCTTT
>NA|TRBJ2-5|16|TRBD2|TRBV5-4
CASSLGASGGQETQYF
TGTGCCAGCAGCTTGGGAGCTAGCGGGGGACAAGAGACCCAGTACTTC
>NA|TRBJ1-5|15|TRBD1|TRBV28
CASNAVQGWNQPQHF
TGTGCCAGCAACGCCGTACAGGGGTGGAATCAGCCCCAGCATTTT
>NA|TRBJ1-5|13|NA|TRBV18
CASATGSNQPQHF
TGTGCCAGCGCAACAGGGAGCAATCAGCCCCAGCATTTT
>NA|TRBJ2-3|13|NA|TRBV7-2
CASSSGQTDTQYF
TGTGCCAGCAGTTCAGGACAGACGGATACGCAGTATTTT
>NA|TRBJ2-5|15|TRBD1|TRBV7-6
CASSQPGQQQETQYF
TGTGCCAGCAGCCAACCGGGACAGCAACAAGAGACCCAGTACTTC
>NA|TRBJ2-2|15|NA|TRBV6-4
CASSDQTVNTGELFF
TGTGCCAGCAGTGACCAGACAGTTAACACCGGGGAGCTGTTTTTT
>once|TRBJ1-2|15|NA|TRBV7-6
CASSLETGTLYGYTF
TGTGCCAGCAGCTTAGAGACCGGGACACTGTATGGCTACACCTTC
>few|TRBJ1-3|13|NA|TRBV5-1
CASSWSSGNTIYF
TGCGCCAGCAGCTGGAGCTCTGGAAACACCATATATTTT
>NA|TRBJ2-3|10|NA|TRBV10-2
CASLEDTQYF
TGCGCCAGCTTAGAAGATACGCAGTATTTT
>NA|TRBJ1-1|14|NA|TRBV28
CASRRDRTNTEAFF
TGTGCCAGCAGACGAGACAGGACGAACACTGAAGCTTTCTTT
>NA|TRBJ1-4|15|NA|TRBV19
CASSIMGQLGEKLFF
TGTGCCAGTAGTATAATGGGCCAGTTGGGTGAAAAACTGTTTTTT
>NA|TRBJ1-2|14|NA|TRBV6-5
CASTGGGAGYGYTF
TGTGCCAGCACTGGTGGGGGGGCAGGTTATGGCTACACCTTC
>NA|TRBJ1-5|14|NA|TRBV5-4
CASSLAGSHQPQHF
TGTGCCAGCAGCTTGGCAGGAAGTCATCAGCCCCAGCATTTT
>NA|TRBJ2-1|15|NA|TRBV7-9
CASSFDATSLFGQFF
TGTGCCAGCAGCTTCGACGCTACTAGTCTCTTTGGGCAGTTCTTC
>few|TRBJ1-1|12|NA|TRBV7-2
CALKEGVTEAFF
TGTGCCTTAAAGGAGGGTGTTACTGAAGCTTTCTTT